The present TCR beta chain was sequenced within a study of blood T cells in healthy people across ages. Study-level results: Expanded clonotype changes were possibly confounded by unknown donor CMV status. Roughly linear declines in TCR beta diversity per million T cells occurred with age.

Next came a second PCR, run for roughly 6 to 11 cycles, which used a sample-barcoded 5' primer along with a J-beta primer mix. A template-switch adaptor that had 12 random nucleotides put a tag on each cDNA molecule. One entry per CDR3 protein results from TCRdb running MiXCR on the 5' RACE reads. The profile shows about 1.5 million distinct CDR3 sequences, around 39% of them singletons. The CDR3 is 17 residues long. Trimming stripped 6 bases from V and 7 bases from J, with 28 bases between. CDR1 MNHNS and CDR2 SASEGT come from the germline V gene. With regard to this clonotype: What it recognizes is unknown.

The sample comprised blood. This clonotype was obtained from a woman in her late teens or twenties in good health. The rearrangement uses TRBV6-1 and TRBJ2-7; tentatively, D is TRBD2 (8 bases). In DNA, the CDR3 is TGTGCCAGCAGCCCTAGGGGGCCGGGAGGGGACCACAATGAGCAGTACTTC. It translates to CASSPRGPGGDHNEQYF.